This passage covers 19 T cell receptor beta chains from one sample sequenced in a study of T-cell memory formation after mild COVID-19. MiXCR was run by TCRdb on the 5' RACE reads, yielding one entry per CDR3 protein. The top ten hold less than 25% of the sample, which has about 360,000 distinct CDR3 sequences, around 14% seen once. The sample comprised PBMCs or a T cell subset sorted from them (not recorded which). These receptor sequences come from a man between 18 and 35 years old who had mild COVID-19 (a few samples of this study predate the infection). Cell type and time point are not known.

Here the CDR3 reads CASSLRPEATNEKLFF. CDR3 bases: TGCGCCAGCAGCTTGCGTCCGGAAGCAACTAATGAAAAACTGTTTTTT. V is TRBV5-1 and J is TRBJ1-4; D gene unclear. V lost 1 base, J lost 0 bases, and 10 bases lay in between. The germline CDR1 and CDR2 sequences are SGHRS and YFSETQ. The CDR3 consists of 16 residues. The full variable domain, with the rest looked up from reference TRBV5-1 and TRBJ1-4, is KAGVTQTPRYLIKTRGQQVTLSCSPISGHRSVSWYQQTPGQGLQFLFEYFSETQRNKGNFPGRFSGRQFSNSRSEMNVSTLELGDSALYLCASSLRPEATNEKLFFGSGTQLSVL.

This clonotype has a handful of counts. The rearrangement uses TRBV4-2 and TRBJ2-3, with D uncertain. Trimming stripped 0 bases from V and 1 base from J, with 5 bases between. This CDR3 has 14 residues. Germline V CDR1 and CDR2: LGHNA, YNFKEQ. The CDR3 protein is CASSQDLGTDTQYF. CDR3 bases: TGTGCCAGCAGCCAAGACTTGGGCACAGATACGCAGTATTTT.

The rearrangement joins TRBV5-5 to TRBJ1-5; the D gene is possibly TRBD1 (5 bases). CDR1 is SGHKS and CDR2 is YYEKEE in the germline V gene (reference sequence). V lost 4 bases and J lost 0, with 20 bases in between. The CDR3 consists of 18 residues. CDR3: CASSTRPWDGDSNQPQHF. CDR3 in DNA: TGTGCCAGCAGCACACGACCTTGGGACGGAGATAGCAATCAGCCCCAGCATTTT.

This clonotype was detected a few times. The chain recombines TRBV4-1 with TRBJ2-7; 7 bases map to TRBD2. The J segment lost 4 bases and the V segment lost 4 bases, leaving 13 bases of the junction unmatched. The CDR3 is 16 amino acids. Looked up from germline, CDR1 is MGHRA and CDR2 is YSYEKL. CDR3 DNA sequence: TGCGCCAGCAGCCCGGCAGGGAGGGGACGTTTATACGAGCAGTACTTC. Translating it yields CASSPAGRGRLYEQYF.

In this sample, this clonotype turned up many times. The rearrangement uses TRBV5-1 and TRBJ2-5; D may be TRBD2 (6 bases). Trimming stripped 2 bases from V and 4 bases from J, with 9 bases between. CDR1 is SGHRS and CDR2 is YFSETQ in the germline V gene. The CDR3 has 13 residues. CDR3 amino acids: CASSFWGGETQYF. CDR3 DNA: TGCGCCAGCAGCTTTTGGGGAGGAGAGACCCAGTACTTC.

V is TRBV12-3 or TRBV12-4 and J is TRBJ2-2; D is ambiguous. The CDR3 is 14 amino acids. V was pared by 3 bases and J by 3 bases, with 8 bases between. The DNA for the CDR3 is TGTGCCAGCAGTTTTCTCGGGTACACCGGGGAGCTGTTTTTT. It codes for CASSFLGYTGELFF.

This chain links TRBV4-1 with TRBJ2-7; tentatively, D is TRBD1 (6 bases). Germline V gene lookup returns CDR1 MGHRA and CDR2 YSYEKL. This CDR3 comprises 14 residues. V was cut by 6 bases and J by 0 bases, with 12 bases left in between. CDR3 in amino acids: CASSPGDTSYEQYV. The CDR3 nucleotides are TGCGCCAGCAGTCCCGGGGACACCTCCTACGAGCAGTACGTC.

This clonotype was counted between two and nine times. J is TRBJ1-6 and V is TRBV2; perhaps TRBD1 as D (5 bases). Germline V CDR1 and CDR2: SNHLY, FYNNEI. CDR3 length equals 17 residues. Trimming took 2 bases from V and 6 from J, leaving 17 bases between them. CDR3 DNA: TGTGCCAGCAGTGAACCGGGACTTTCCGCGACTAATTCACCCCTCCACTTT. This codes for CASSEPGLSATNSPLHF.

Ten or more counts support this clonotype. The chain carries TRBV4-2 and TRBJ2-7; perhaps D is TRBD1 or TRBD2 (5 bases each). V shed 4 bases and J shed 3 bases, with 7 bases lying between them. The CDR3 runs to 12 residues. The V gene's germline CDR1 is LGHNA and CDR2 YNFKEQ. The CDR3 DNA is TGTGCCAGCAGCCGGGACGGCTACGAGCAGTACTTC. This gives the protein CASSRDGYEQYF.

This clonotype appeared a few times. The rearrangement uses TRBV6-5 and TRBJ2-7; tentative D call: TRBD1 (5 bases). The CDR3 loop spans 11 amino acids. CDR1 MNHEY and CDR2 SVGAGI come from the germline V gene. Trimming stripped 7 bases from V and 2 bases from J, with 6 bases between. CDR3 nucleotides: TGTGCCAGCAAGGGGACCTACGAGCAGTACTTC. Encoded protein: CASKGTYEQYF.

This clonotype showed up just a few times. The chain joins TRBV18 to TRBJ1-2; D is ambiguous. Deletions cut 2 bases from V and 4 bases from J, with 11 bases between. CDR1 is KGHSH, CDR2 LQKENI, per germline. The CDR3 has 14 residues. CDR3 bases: TGTGCCAGCTCACCAGGCCTCGCAGTCTATGGCTACACCTTC. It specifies CASSPGLAVYGYTF.

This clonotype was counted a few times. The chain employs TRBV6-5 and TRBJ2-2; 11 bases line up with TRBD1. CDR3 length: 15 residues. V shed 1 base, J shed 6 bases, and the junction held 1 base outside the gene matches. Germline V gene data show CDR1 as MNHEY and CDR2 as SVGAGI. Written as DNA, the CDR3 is TGTGCCAGCAGTTACTTGGGACAGGGGGCCGGGGAGCTGTTTTTT. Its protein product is CASSYLGQGAGELFF.

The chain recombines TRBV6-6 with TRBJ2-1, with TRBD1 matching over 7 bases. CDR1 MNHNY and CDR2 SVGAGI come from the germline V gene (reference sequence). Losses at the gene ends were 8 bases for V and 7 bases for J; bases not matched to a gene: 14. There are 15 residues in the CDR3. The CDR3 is CASGRPTGIDNEQFF. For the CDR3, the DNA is TGTGCCAGCGGTCGACCGACAGGGATAGATAATGAGCAGTTCTTC.

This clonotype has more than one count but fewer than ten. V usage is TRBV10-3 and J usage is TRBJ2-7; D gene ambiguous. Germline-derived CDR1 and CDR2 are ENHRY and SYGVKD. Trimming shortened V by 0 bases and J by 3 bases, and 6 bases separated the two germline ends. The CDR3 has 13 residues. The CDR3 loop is CAISESGGYEQYF. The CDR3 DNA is TGTGCCATCAGTGAGTCGGGTGGCTACGAGCAGTACTTC.

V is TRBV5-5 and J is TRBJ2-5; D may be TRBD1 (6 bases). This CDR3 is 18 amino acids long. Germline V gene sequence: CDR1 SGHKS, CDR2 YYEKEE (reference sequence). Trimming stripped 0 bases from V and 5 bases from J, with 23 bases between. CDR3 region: CASSLDFPPGLGAETQYF. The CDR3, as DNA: TGTGCCAGCAGCTTGGATTTTCCTCCGGGCCTGGGGGCTGAGACCCAGTACTTC.

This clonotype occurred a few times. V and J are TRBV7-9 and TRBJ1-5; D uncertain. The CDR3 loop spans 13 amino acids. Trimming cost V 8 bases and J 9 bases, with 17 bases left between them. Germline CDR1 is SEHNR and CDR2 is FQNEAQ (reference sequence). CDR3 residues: CASSSGSLAPQHF. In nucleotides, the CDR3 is TGTGCCAGCTCGAGCGGCAGCCTAGCGCCCCAGCATTTT.

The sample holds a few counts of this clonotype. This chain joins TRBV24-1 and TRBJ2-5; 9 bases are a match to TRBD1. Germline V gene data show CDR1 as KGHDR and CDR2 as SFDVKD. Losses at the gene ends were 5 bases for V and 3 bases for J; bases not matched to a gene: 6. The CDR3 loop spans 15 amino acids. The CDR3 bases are TGTGCCACCAGTGCTCCGGACAGGGGTGAAGAGACCCAGTACTTC. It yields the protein CATSAPDRGEETQYF.

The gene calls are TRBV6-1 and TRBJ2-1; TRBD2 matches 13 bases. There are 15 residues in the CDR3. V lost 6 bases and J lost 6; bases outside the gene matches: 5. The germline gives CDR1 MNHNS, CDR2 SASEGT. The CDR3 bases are TGTGCCAGCAGATTGGGACTAGCGGGGCGCAATGAGCAGTTCTTC. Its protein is CASRLGLAGRNEQFF.

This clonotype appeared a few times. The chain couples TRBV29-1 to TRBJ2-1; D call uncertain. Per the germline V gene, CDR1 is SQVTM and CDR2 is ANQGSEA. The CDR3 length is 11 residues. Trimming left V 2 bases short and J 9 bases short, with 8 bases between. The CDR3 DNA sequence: TGCAGCGTTGAATACAGTTCTGAGCAGTTCTTC. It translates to CSVEYSSEQFF.